This TCR beta chain was recovered during a study of T cell repertoires in cytomegalovirus infection. About the research overall: CMV infection together with matching HLA type was indicated by public TCR beta signatures. Study outcomes and limitations: Cumulative public TCR beta family frequency identified CMV carriers with the relevant HLA. The study found HLA-C-restricted CMV-specific TCR beta clonotypes dominating the ex vivo response.

This clonotype appeared a single time. Antigen: not known. CDR3 length: 16 amino acids. CDR1 and CDR2 (germline): SGHKS, YYEKEE (reference sequence). V shed 3 bases, J shed 4 bases, and the junction held 10 bases outside the gene matches. TCRdb fed the reads into MiXCR, producing one record per CDR3 protein. The sample records around 530,000 distinct CDR3 sequences, about a quarter being singletons. Specimen: PBMCs. V gene TRBV5-5 combines with J gene TRBJ1-3, with TRBD1 matching over 7 bases. The sequence was collected from a human donor in good health (CMV status not recorded). Some clones in this sample may be carry-over from other donors' samples. This CDR3 reads CASSSTGTSSGNTIYF. The CDR3, as DNA: TGTGCCAGCAGCTCGACAGGGACGTCGTCCGGAAACACCATATATTTT.